The source of this TCR beta chain is a study of blood T cells in healthy people across ages. Study-wide findings and caveats: Strongly correlated with naive T cell percentage was TCR beta diversity.

As regards this clonotype: Its antigen is undetermined.

Healthy Caucasians from Russia aged 6 to 90 served as donors. Primers used in a second PCR of roughly 6 to 11 cycles were a sample-barcoded 5' primer and a J-beta primer mix. Using its own MiXCR run on the 5' RACE reads, TCRdb lists one record per CDR3 protein. The sample consists of over 1,300,000 distinct CDR3 sequences, 59% of them appearing once. Input material: blood. The TCR comes from a man aged 18 to 30 in good health.

CDR3 protein: CATSRSSAGQQETQFF. The CDR3 nucleotides are TGTGCCACCAGCAGATCAAGTGCCGGACAGCAAGAGACCCAGTTCTTC. The V call is TRBV15, the J call TRBJ2-1; maybe TRBD1 (6 bases). This CDR3 region has 16 residues. Looked up from germline, CDR1 is LNHNV and CDR2 is YYDKDF (reference sequence). V lost 2 bases and J lost 13, with 24 bases in between.